The present TCR beta chain was sequenced within a study of blood T cell repertoires in COVID-19. The germline V gene has CDR1 LGHDT and CDR2 YNNKEL (reference sequence). Germline trimming cut 0 bases from V and 4 bases from J; bases unmatched to any gene: 9. This CDR3 has 16 amino acids. The assay was immunoSEQ multiplex PCR, and TCRdb's table has in-frame clones only and misses some. The table records 250,000 to 350,000 clones, under 85% of them present only once. This clonotype originated in a human donor with COVID-19, enrolled during active disease. The donor label of this sample is uncertain. The material sequenced was peripheral blood. V and J are TRBV3-1 (or the pseudogene TRBV3-2) and TRBJ2-7; 7 nucleotides line up with TRBD2. CDR3 region: CASSQEPGLIFYEQYF. The CDR3 DNA sequence: TGTGCCAGCAGCCAAGAACCGGGACTAATTTTTTACGAGCAGTACTTC.